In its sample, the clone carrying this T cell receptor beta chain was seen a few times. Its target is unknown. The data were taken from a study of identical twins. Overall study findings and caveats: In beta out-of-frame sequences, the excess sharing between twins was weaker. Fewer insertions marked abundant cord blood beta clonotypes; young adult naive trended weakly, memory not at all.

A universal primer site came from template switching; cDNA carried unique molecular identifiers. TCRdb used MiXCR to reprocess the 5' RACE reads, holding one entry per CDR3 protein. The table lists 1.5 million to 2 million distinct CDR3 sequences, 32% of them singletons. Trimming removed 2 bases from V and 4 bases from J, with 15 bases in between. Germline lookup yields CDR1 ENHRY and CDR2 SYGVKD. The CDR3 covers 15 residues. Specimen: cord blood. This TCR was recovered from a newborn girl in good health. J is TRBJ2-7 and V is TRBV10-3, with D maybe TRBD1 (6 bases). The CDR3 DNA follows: TGTGCCATCAGTGAGGAGGCCACAGGGTTGTACGAGCAGTACTTC. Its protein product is CAISEEATGLYEQYF.